This section outlines one T cell receptor beta chain sequence together with its context. PBMCs served as the source from which CD4+ and CD8+ T cells were sorted. The CDR3 is 15 residues long. Germline V CDR1 and CDR2: SQVTM, ANQGSEA. V lost 6 bases to trimming and J lost 2 bases; unmatched junction nucleotides: 9. This entry belongs to a study of CD8+ T cells in alopecia areata. In each case, RNA was isolated and then reverse transcribed into cDNA as the sequencing template. The table came from immunoSEQ multiplex PCR; TCRdb's copy has only in-frame clones and leaves some out. Of around 200,000 clones listed, 63% were seen once; the top ten hold about 1.7%.

The sequencing here drew on CD4+ T cells sorted from blood, taken at week 0. This TCR was sampled from a human donor with alopecia areata. This chain uses TRBV29-1 with TRBJ2-5; 10 nucleotides match TRBD2. DNA for the CDR3: TGCAGCGTGGGGATAGCGGGGGGTCTGCAAGAGACCCAGTACTTC. Residues: CSVGIAGGLQETQYF.